One sample yielded the 16 T cell receptor beta chains listed below, sequenced in a study of shared clonotypes between healthy human individuals. The repertoire was sequenced with immunoSEQ multiplex PCR; TCRdb's copy has only in-frame clones and lacks some. The sample lists some 900,000 clones; about three quarters were seen once. Source material: memory CD4+ T cells sorted from blood. The sample's subset: CD45RA-negative fraction. The receptors shown here come from a young man in good health.

The chain has TRBV2 and TRBJ2-1, with 8 bases aligning to TRBD2. V shed 0 bases and J 0 bases; nucleotides not matched to a gene: 7. CDR3 length: 18 amino acids. Looked up from germline, CDR1 is SNHLY and CDR2 is FYNNEI. For the CDR3, the DNA is TGTGCCAGCAGTGAAGCGTGGCTAGCGGGTGTCTCCTACAATGAGCAGTTCTTC. Amino acid sequence: CASSEAWLAGVSYNEQFF.

The rearrangement uses TRBV7-8 and TRBJ2-3; 9 positions agree with TRBD2. The junction had 6 bases not matched to a gene; V was cut back by 2 bases and J by 0 bases. This CDR3 has 17 residues. Germline V CDR1 and CDR2: SGHVS, FQNEAQ. The CDR3 DNA reads as TGTGCCAGCAGCTTACGCGATAGCGGGGGAAGCACAGATACGCAGTATTTT. It translates to CASSLRDSGGSTDTQYF.

This chain connects TRBV5-1 to TRBJ1-2; D might be TRBD1 (5 bases). The V end was cut by 2 bases, the J end by 8 bases, with 10 bases between. Per germline, CDR1 SGHRS and CDR2 YFSETQ. CDR3 size: 12 residues. Here the CDR3 DNA reads TGCGCCAGCAGCTTAAACGAGGGGGGCTACACCTTC. This encodes CASSLNEGGYTF.

The genes are TRBV29-1 and TRBJ2-5; no firm D call. V dropped 2 bases and J dropped 3 bases, with 13 bases sitting between them. Looked up from germline, CDR1 is SQVTM and CDR2 is ANQGSEA. This CDR3 has 14 residues. The CDR3 sequence is CSVESWREKETQYF. The CDR3 DNA is TGCAGCGTTGAATCATGGCGCGAAAAAGAGACCCAGTACTTC.

The chain couples TRBV5-1 to TRBJ2-7; D may be TRBD1 or TRBD2 (5 bases each). The CDR3 has 13 amino acids. Germline CDR1 SGHRS, CDR2 YFSETQ. The V and J ends lost 4 bases and 2 bases respectively, with 10 bases between them. CDR3 in DNA: TGCGCCAGCAGCCCCGGGACGACCTACGAGCAGTACTTC. It is translated as CASSPGTTYEQYF.

This chain uses TRBV7-9 with TRBJ2-3; D is perhaps TRBD1 (6 bases). The CDR3 has 12 amino acids. V was trimmed by 5 bases and J by 7 bases, leaving 10 bases between them. Germline V gene sequence: CDR1 SEHNR, CDR2 FQNEAQ (reference sequence). The CDR3 region has the DNA TGTGCCAGCAGCCAGGACAGATATACGCAGTATTTT. Residues: CASSQDRYTQYF.

The CDR3: CASSQDLRGYQETQYF. CDR3 DNA: TGCGCCAGCAGCCAAGATCTCCGCGGTTACCAAGAGACCCAGTACTTC. The chain carries TRBV4-3 and TRBJ2-5; no definite D call. Deletions cut 0 bases from V and 0 bases from J, with 11 bases between. This CDR3 has 16 residues. Per germline, CDR1 LGHNA and CDR2 YSLEER.

This clone was recorded a few times. The chain has TRBV18 and TRBJ2-2; D might be TRBD1 (5 bases). The CDR3 contains 18 residues. Germline lookup yields CDR1 KGHSH and CDR2 LQKENI. The V gene lost 3 bases and the J gene lost 4 bases, with 21 bases spanning the gap. CDR3 sequence reads: CASSPIRYSTGLTGELFF. The CDR3 DNA reads as TGTGCCAGCTCACCGATCAGGTATTCTACAGGCCTCACCGGGGAGCTGTTTTTT.

The rearrangement links TRBV10-3 to TRBJ2-3; 11 positions agree with TRBD2. The germline CDR1 and CDR2 sequences are ENHRY and SYGVKD. This CDR3 has 15 amino acids. The V and J ends lost 10 bases and 2 bases, in that order; junction bases with no gene match: 8. The CDR3 here is CATRTSGSNTDTQYF. DNA of the CDR3: TGTGCCACGAGAACTAGCGGGAGTAACACAGATACGCAGTATTTT.

The gene calls are TRBV5-1 and TRBJ2-7, with D maybe TRBD1 (5 bases). This CDR3 is 13 amino acids long. The V end was cut by 9 bases, the J end by 1 base, with 14 bases between. Germline-derived CDR1 and CDR2 are SGHRS and YFSETQ. As DNA, the CDR3 is TGCGCCACCTCTTTGGGGCCTTCCTACGAGCAGTACTTC. The encoded protein is CATSLGPSYEQYF.

The rearrangement uses TRBV5-1 and TRBJ2-4; D is perhaps TRBD2 (6 bases). Trimming removed 4 bases at V and 8 bases at J, with 16 bases between. CDR1 and CDR2 from the germline V gene are SGHRS and YFSETQ. The CDR3 covers 14 residues. The DNA of the CDR3 is TGCGCCAGCAGCGCGGGGCCAGCGGAAGACATTCAGTACTTC. Protein: CASSAGPAEDIQYF.

As to this clone: Other DNA sequences of this sample code for an identical CDR3. V is TRBV5-1 and J is TRBJ1-6; D gene uncertain. Germline CDR1 is SGHRS and CDR2 is YFSETQ. V was clipped by 0 bases and J by 8 bases, with 6 bases between them. The CDR3 loop spans 13 amino acids. Here the CDR3 DNA reads TGCGCCAGCAGCTTGGCCGGCGATTCACCCCTCCACTTT. It encodes CASSLAGDSPLHF.

The chain joins TRBV25-1 to TRBJ1-4; TRBD1 agrees at 9 bases. V trimming: 6 bases; J trimming: 11 bases; junction bases outside the gene matches: 13. Germline CDR1 reads MGHDK; CDR2 reads SYGVNS. CDR3 length: 15 residues. The CDR3 bases are TGTGCCAGCAGCGTTCCGGGACAGGGATTGTCTAAACTGTTTTTT. Translation gives CASSVPGQGLSKLFF.

This clone turned up a few times. Other DNA sequences in the same sample also yield this CDR3. The chain uses TRBV20-1 and TRBJ1-1, with D possibly TRBD1 on 5 matching bases. Trimming shortened V by 3 bases and J by 7 bases, and 6 bases separated the two germline ends. The CDR3 length is 10 residues. Germline V gene sequence: CDR1 DFQATT, CDR2 SNEGSKA (reference sequence). The CDR3 coding sequence is TGCAGTGCTAGCAGGGATGAAGCTTTCTTT. Translation gives CSASRDEAFF.

There are a few counts of this clone. The chain joins TRBV5-6 to TRBJ1-1; the D is unclear. V lost 4 bases and J lost 5, with 12 bases in between. The germline V gene has CDR1 SGHDT and CDR2 YYEEEE. The CDR3 is made up of 13 amino acids. CDR3 in DNA: TGTGCCAGCAGCCCGGACGGGAGGACTGAAGCTTTCTTT. Amino acids: CASSPDGRTEAFF.

This clone was recorded a few times. J is TRBJ1-2 and V is TRBV5-1; tentatively, D is TRBD1 (5 bases). The germline V gene encodes CDR1 SGHRS and CDR2 YFSETQ. Trimming took 4 bases from V and 5 from J, leaving 18 bases between them. The CDR3 extends over 15 amino acids. DNA for the CDR3: TGCGCCAGCAGCCTGACAGTTGACGCGCTATATGGCTACACCTTC. It is translated as CASSLTVDALYGYTF.